This T cell receptor beta chain was profiled in a study of shared clonotypes between healthy human individuals. The protocol was immunoSEQ multiplex PCR, while the TCRdb copy is restricted to in-frame clones and leaves out a portion. The table lists 300,000 to 350,000 clones, about 73% of them singletons. This CDR3 has 13 residues. Germline V CDR1 and CDR2: SGHTA, FQGNSA. V shed 1 base and J shed 6 bases, with 7 bases lying between them. Sequencing was carried out using memory CD4+ T cells sorted from blood. The subset here: CD45RA-negative fraction. The chain carries TRBV7-2 and TRBJ1-5; no clear D. This sequence originates from a man under 40 in good health. The CDR3 here is CASSLVTSQPQHF. The CDR3 DNA reads as TGTGCCAGCAGCTTAGTCACAAGTCAGCCCCAGCATTTT.